One and the same sample provided the 30 T cell receptor beta chains below, sequenced in a study of shared clonotypes between healthy human individuals. The assay was immunoSEQ multiplex PCR, and TCRdb's table has in-frame clones only and misses some. The repertoire holds 170,000 or so clones, with over 50% as singletons. The sequencing sample was made of memory CD4+ T cells sorted from blood. As to subset: CD45RA-negative fraction. The origin of the receptors is a man aged 30 to 45 in good health.

The rearrangement uses TRBV18 and TRBJ2-1, with TRBD1 matching over 7 bases. CDR3 length equals 17 residues. The germline V gene encodes CDR1 KGHSH and CDR2 LQKENI. The trim removed 2 bases at V and 3 bases at J, leaving 10 bases unmatched. The CDR3: CASSPNRGSSLYNEQFF. In DNA form, the CDR3 reads TGTGCCAGCTCACCAAACAGGGGATCAAGCCTCTACAATGAGCAGTTCTTC.

The table lists this clone with a few counts. The CDR3 DNA follows: TGCGCCAGCAGTGGGGGCTCCCTCTTGGGGGGTGAGCAGTTCTTC. It translates to CASSGGSLLGGEQFF. The rearrangement links TRBV10-2 to TRBJ2-1; D is perhaps TRBD2 (6 bases). The CDR3 extends over 15 amino acids. CDR1 and CDR2 from the germline V gene are WSHSY and SAAADI. Trimming stripped 4 bases from V and 9 bases from J, with 19 bases between.

The chain employs TRBV6-1 and TRBJ2-7; 7 bases line up with TRBD1. The CDR3 runs 14 residues. Trimming cost V 7 bases and J 3 bases; bases outside gene matches: 9. Germline CDR1 and CDR2: MNHNS and SASEGT. The CDR3 region has the DNA TGTGCCAGCAAACTCCGGGACAGCAACTACGAGCAGTACTTC. Translating gives CASKLRDSNYEQYF.

The chain has TRBV27 and TRBJ2-1; D is uncertain. The CDR3 loop spans 14 amino acids. CDR1 and CDR2 (germline): MNHEY, SMNVEV (reference sequence). The V end lost 2 bases, the J end lost 11 bases, and 16 bases lay between the germline ends. CDR3 coding DNA: TGTGCCAGCAGTTTAGGCACAGTTGCTTGGAAGCAGTTCTTC. Translating gives CASSLGTVAWKQFF.

The chain couples TRBV5-5 to TRBJ1-1, with D perhaps TRBD1 (6 bases). Germline CDR1 SGHKS, CDR2 YYEKEE (reference sequence). V was pared by 3 bases and J by 1 base, with 19 bases between. The length of the CDR3 is 17 residues. CDR3 sequence (DNA): TGTGCCAGCAGCTCAATCAGGGGTTTAGGGACGAACACTGAAGCTTTCTTT. This codes for CASSSIRGLGTNTEAFF. Full variable domain (rest looked up from reference TRBV5-5 and TRBJ1-1): DAGVTQSPTHLIKTRGQQVTLRCSPISGHKSVSWYQQVLGQGPQFIFQYYEKEERGRGNFPDRFSARQFPNYSSELNVNALLLGDSALYLCASSSIRGLGTNTEAFFGQGTRLTVV.

The V call is TRBV6-6, the J call TRBJ2-1, with 10 positions matching TRBD2. V lost 6 bases and J lost 7; bases outside the gene matches: 12. Germline V gene data show CDR1 as MNHNY and CDR2 as SVGAGI (reference sequence). The CDR3 length is 16 residues. DNA for the CDR3: TGTGCCAGCAGCCAACCTTGGGCTAGCGGGAGAAATGAGCAGTTCTTC. Amino acids: CASSQPWASGRNEQFF.

This clone has just a few counts. V usage is TRBV28 and J usage is TRBJ2-7; no firm D call. V lost 3 bases to trimming and J lost 6 bases, with 18 bases between them. CDR3 length equals 15 residues. Germline V gene data show CDR1 as MDHEN and CDR2 as SYDVKM. The CDR3 region is CASSLTPAPRGEQYF. The CDR3 nucleotides are TGTGCCAGCAGTTTGACCCCAGCGCCACGCGGCGAGCAGTACTTC.

Comment on this clone: This may come from a read error, since a much larger clone is one base off. The chain has TRBV7-2 and TRBJ2-6, with no clear D. Germline CDR1 is SGHTA and CDR2 is FQGNSA. Trimming left V 0 bases short and J 0 bases short, with 3 bases between. The CDR3 runs 15 residues. This chain's CDR3 is CASSLAFSGANVLTF. The DNA of the CDR3 is TGTGCCAGCAGCTTAGCATTCTCTGGGGCCAACGTCCTGACTTTC.

This clone has only one observation. The rearrangement links TRBV19 to TRBJ2-7; D remains ambiguous. Trimming pared 1 base from V and 5 bases from J, leaving 9 bases between. The germline CDR1 and CDR2 sequences are LNHDA and SQIVND (reference sequence). The CDR3 length is 13 residues. The CDR3 here is CASSIGSPDEQYF. The CDR3 nucleotides read TGTGCCAGTAGTATAGGCAGTCCCGACGAGCAGTACTTC.

The J gene is TRBJ2-7, the V gene TRBV28; 9 nucleotides align to TRBD1. Looked up from germline, CDR1 is MDHEN and CDR2 is SYDVKM. There are 14 residues in the CDR3. V lost 5 bases, J lost 3 bases, and 5 bases stayed unmatched. The chain's CDR3 is CASSRTGAIYEQYF. CDR3 nucleotides: TGTGCCAGCAGTAGGACAGGGGCTATCTACGAGCAGTACTTC.

The chain employs TRBV28 and TRBJ1-5; no reliable D call. CDR3 size: 14 residues. V lost 5 bases to trimming and J lost 5 bases, with 13 bases between them. CDR1 and CDR2 from the germline V gene are MDHEN and SYDVKM. For the CDR3, the DNA is TGTGCCAGCAGTGGTCAGGAAACTTATCAGCCCCAGCATTTT. As protein: CASSGQETYQPQHF. Looking up the rest from reference TRBV28 and TRBJ1-5 gives the full variable domain: DVKVTQSSRYLVKRTGEKVFLECVQDMDHENMFWYRQDPGLGLRLIYFSYDVKMKEKGDIPEGYSVSREKKERFSLILESASTNQTSMYLCASSGQETYQPQHFGDGTRLSIL.

The chain combines TRBV2 with TRBJ2-1; D is perhaps TRBD2 (5 bases). With 1 base removed from V and 7 bases from J, the gap between germline ends came to 8 bases. From germline, CDR1 is SNHLY and CDR2 FYNNEI. CDR3 length: 13 residues. CDR3 nucleotides: TGTGCCAGCAGTGAAGGAGGGCGGAATGAGCAGTTCTTC. As protein: CASSEGGRNEQFF.

This rearrangement joins TRBV28 to TRBJ2-7, with 11 bases matching TRBD2. CDR3 length: 14 amino acids. Germline V lookup: CDR1 MDHEN, CDR2 SYDVKM. V gave up 6 bases and J gave up 7 bases; unmatched junction bases: 8. The CDR3 here is CASSLAGGSAEQYF. CDR3 nucleotides: TGTGCCAGCAGCTTAGCGGGAGGGTCCGCGGAGCAGTACTTC. Drawing the rest from reference TRBV28 and TRBJ2-7, the complete variable domain is DVKVTQSSRYLVKRTGEKVFLECVQDMDHENMFWYRQDPGLGLRLIYFSYDVKMKEKGDIPEGYSVSREKKERFSLILESASTNQTSMYLCASSLAGGSAEQYFGPGTRLTVT.

This chain joins TRBV6-6 and TRBJ2-5; D perhaps matches TRBD2 (5 bases). The CDR3 is 14 amino acids. CDR1 is MNHNY, CDR2 SVGAGI, per germline (reference sequence). Trimming removed 6 bases at V and 1 base at J, with 12 bases between. This CDR3 is CASRSPGTQETQYF. CDR3 nucleotides: TGTGCCAGCAGGTCACCGGGAACCCAAGAGACCCAGTACTTC.

The CDR3 sequence is CSAPGPGELFF. In nucleotides, the CDR3 is TGCAGTGCTCCGGGCCCCGGGGAGCTGTTTTTT. This sequence joins TRBV20-1 and TRBJ2-2; D gene ambiguous. The CDR3 has 11 residues. Germline CDR1 and CDR2: DFQATT and SNEGSKA (reference sequence). Trimming cost V 5 bases and J 6 bases, with 7 bases left between them.

The chain couples TRBV14 to TRBJ2-2; 7 nucleotides agree with TRBD1. Per the germline V gene, CDR1 is SGHDN and CDR2 is FVKESK. V shed 3 bases and J 1 base; nucleotides not matched to a gene: 8. The CDR3 has 17 residues. CDR3 protein: CASSHAKGDRNTGELFF. The CDR3 DNA reads TGTGCCAGCAGCCATGCGAAGGGGGACAGGAACACCGGGGAGCTGTTTTTT.

This chain connects TRBV9 to TRBJ1-2; TRBD1 is a possible D gene (5 bases). Looked up from germline, CDR1 is SGDLS and CDR2 is YYNGEE. The CDR3 consists of 15 residues. Trimming cost V 1 base and J 9 bases, with 19 bases left between them. In DNA form, the CDR3 reads TGTGCCAGCAGCGTAACATCATGGGGCAGCCCGAGCTACACCTTC. Protein sequence: CASSVTSWGSPSYTF.

The chain uses TRBV5-4 and TRBJ2-2, with TRBD2 identical over 13 bases. After removal of 3 bases from V and 3 bases from J, the junction contained 5 bases not matched to a gene. The CDR3 is 17 amino acids. CDR1 is SGHNT, CDR2 YYREEE, per germline (reference sequence). The DNA of the CDR3 is TGTGCCAGCAGCTCGGGACTAGCGGGACGGTACACCGGGGAGCTGTTTTTT. Its translation is CASSSGLAGRYTGELFF.

This rearrangement joins TRBV7-2 to TRBJ2-3; D gene uncertain. Germline V CDR1 and CDR2: SGHTA, FQGNSA. The CDR3 has 13 amino acids. Trimming removed 5 bases from V and 4 bases from J, with 10 bases in between. Here the CDR3 DNA reads TGTGCCAGCAGCCGGCAAGCCCCAGATACGCAGTATTTT. The encoded protein is CASSRQAPDTQYF. Looking up the rest from reference TRBV7-2 and TRBJ2-3 gives the full variable domain: GAGVSQSPSNKVTEKGKDVELRCDPISGHTALYWYRQSLGQGLEFLIYFQGNSAPDKSGLPSDRFSAERTGGSVSTLTIQRTQQEDSAVYLCASSRQAPDTQYFGPGTRLTVL.

The rearrangement joins TRBV15 to TRBJ1-2; 7 nucleotides match TRBD1. CDR3 length equals 15 residues. Germline V lookup: CDR1 LNHNV, CDR2 YYDKDF (reference sequence). Unmatched junction bases numbered 14, after V lost 5 bases and J lost 8 bases. DNA of the CDR3: TGTGCCACCAGCGGACCAACACAGGGGAGGGGAGGCTACACCTTC. It yields the protein CATSGPTQGRGGYTF.

The rearrangement uses TRBV25-1 and TRBJ2-1, with 10 bases lining up with TRBD2. Germline CDR1 MGHDK, CDR2 SYGVNS. The CDR3 is 14 amino acids. With 4 bases clipped from V and 6 bases from J, the junction kept 3 bases outside the gene matches. CDR3 protein: CASSVAGGTNEQFF. As DNA, the CDR3 is TGTGCCAGCAGTGTAGCGGGAGGAACCAATGAGCAGTTCTTC.

This clone was counted between two and nine times. The CDR3 sequence: CSVDASGIYNEQFF. The CDR3 nucleotides read TGCAGCGTTGATGCCAGCGGGATTTACAATGAGCAGTTCTTC. This chain uses TRBV29-1 with TRBJ2-1, with TRBD2 matching 7 bases. The CDR3 totals 14 residues. The V segment lost 3 bases and the J segment 4 bases; nucleotides outside the gene matches: 6. The germline CDR1 and CDR2 sequences are SQVTM and ANQGSEA.

The rearrangement links TRBV29-1 to TRBJ2-7; 8 bases line up with TRBD1. CDR1 and CDR2 (germline): SQVTM, ANQGSEA. Trimming took 4 bases from V and 3 from J; bases not matched to a gene: 5. This CDR3 contains 13 residues. The CDR3 nucleotides read TGCAGCGTTGCGGACAGGGCAGGCTACGAGCAGTACTTC. Translation gives CSVADRAGYEQYF.

The chain links TRBV10-1 to TRBJ2-7, with TRBD2 matching 15 bases. The length of the CDR3 is 16 residues. After removal of 6 bases from V and 2 bases from J, the junction contained 5 bases not matched to a gene. Germline values: CDR1 WNHNN, CDR2 SYGVQD (reference sequence). CDR3 bases: TGCGCCAGCAGCGGGACTAGCGGGAGGCCCCCCTACGAGCAGTACTTC. It translates to CASSGTSGRPPYEQYF.

V gene TRBV7-3 combines with J gene TRBJ2-3; TRBD2 aligns across 11 bases. This CDR3 is built from 15 residues. Per the germline V gene, CDR1 is SGHTA and CDR2 is FQGTGA. V shed 5 bases and J 4 bases; nucleotides not matched to a gene: 5. Here the CDR3 reads CASSIGTSGSDTQYF. The CDR3 DNA reads as TGTGCCAGCAGCATCGGGACTAGCGGTTCAGATACGCAGTATTTT.

This chain uses TRBV5-1 with TRBJ2-1, with D perhaps given as TRBD1 or TRBD2 (5 bases each). CDR1 SGHRS and CDR2 YFSETQ come from the germline V gene. This CDR3 region has 15 residues. With 2 bases removed from V and 7 bases from J, the gap between germline ends came to 16 bases. The CDR3, as DNA: TGCGCCAGCAGCTTTAGGTCAGGGTGGGGGAATGAGCAGTTCTTC. It is translated as CASSFRSGWGNEQFF.

Worth noting for this clone: A much bigger clone sits one base away, suggesting this may be a read error. Distinct nucleotide sequences in the sample also encode this CDR3. The CDR3 is CASSQDTRGRSTEAFF. The CDR3 DNA is TGTGCCAGCAGCCAAGATACAAGGGGCCGGAGCACTGAAGCCTTCTTT. V and J are TRBV4-2 and TRBJ1-1; D possibly corresponds to TRBD1 (5 bases). This CDR3 spans 16 amino acids. Germline CDR1 and CDR2: LGHNA and YNFKEQ.

The rearrangement joins TRBV30 to TRBJ1-5; D not certain. CDR1 GTSNPN and CDR2 SVGIG come from the germline V gene (reference sequence). This CDR3 comprises 15 residues. Trimming pared 1 base from V and 1 base from J, leaving 11 bases between. The CDR3 DNA reads as TGTGCCTGGAGTGCTGGTAGTATCAGCAATCAGCCCCAGCATTTT. This codes for CAWSAGSISNQPQHF.

The chain joins TRBV2 to TRBJ1-1, with no clear D. Between the trimmed V and J ends, which lost 8 bases and 3 bases, there was a span of 13 bases. CDR1 is SNHLY, CDR2 FYNNEI, per germline. This CDR3 is 13 amino acids long. Here the CDR3 reads CASSRNRDTEAFF. The CDR3 coding sequence is TGTGCCAGCTCCAGGAACCGGGACACTGAAGCTTTCTTT.

The chain employs TRBV6-4 and TRBJ1-2, with TRBD1 matching over 7 bases. The V and J ends lost 0 bases and 7 bases, in that order; junction bases with no gene match: 11. CDR3 length: 16 amino acids. Germline loops: CDR1 MRHNA, CDR2 SNTAGT. CDR3 region: CASSDSNRQGGCGYTF. The CDR3 DNA is TGTGCCAGCAGTGACTCGAACAGACAGGGAGGATGTGGCTACACCTTC.